This T cell receptor (beta chain) was identified in a study of regulatory T cells in long-lasting Graves disease. Findings and limits, study-wide: Preferential use of TRBV28, TRBJ1-2 and TRBJ2-5 was seen in persistent disease. Newly diagnosed patients shared about a thousand public clonotypes; persistent patients shared approximately 2,900.

Looked up from germline, CDR1 is SGHKS and CDR2 is YYEKEE (reference sequence). Trimming stripped 2 bases from V and 6 bases from J, with 15 bases between. The CDR3 is made up of 14 amino acids. In regard to this clonotype: The antigen is undetermined.

Time point given: persistent/refractory GD, antithyroid drugs over 5 years with positive TRAb. Isolated PBMC RNA provided the starting material for the TCR library. Both iRepertoire HTBI primers and Arm-PCR of CDR3 regions were used to build the TCR beta libraries. In TCRdb, the multiplex PCR reads were re-called with MiXCR into one record per CDR3 protein. The data contain over 650,000 distinct CDR3 sequences, 30% of them singletons. The clonotype comes from a female donor with Graves disease. The chain combines TRBV5-5 with TRBJ2-7; D perhaps matches TRBD1 (6 bases). The sequencing used peripheral blood mononuclear cells (PBMCs), collected when the disease was refractory, from a patient treated with antithyroid drugs. The CDR3 loop reads CASSFFGDTGEQYF. The CDR3 DNA reads TGTGCCAGCAGCTTCTTTGGGGACACCGGCGAGCAGTACTTC.